This record looks at one T cell receptor (beta chain) sequence and its context. The data are from a study of blood T cell repertoires in COVID-19. Study details: Sites in the United States, Italy and Spain provided acute and convalescent COVID-19 samples.

Clones were sequenced by immunoSEQ multiplex PCR, and TCRdb holds only the in-frame ones, with some missing. Here the sample spans roughly 400,000 clones, approximately 90% being singletons. The participants were between roughly 18 and 100 years old and came from 24 US areas. Unmatched junction bases numbered 11, after V lost 7 bases and J lost 8 bases. This CDR3 has 15 amino acids. Germline V gives CDR1 LGHDT, CDR2 YNNKEL (reference sequence). The chain recombines TRBV3-1 (or the pseudogene TRBV3-2) with TRBJ1-6, with 7 bases lining up with TRBD1. The sequencing input was PBMCs or T cells enriched from blood (not recorded which). The TCR was taken from a woman aged 45-65 years who had recovered from COVID-19. This CDR3 is CASTSGQDSYSPLHF. CDR3 sequence (DNA): TGTGCCAGCACCTCAGGACAGGACAGTTATTCACCCCTCCACTTT.